The 25 T cell receptor beta chains below all came from one sample that was sequenced in a study of T cell repertoires in cytomegalovirus infection. Each CDR3 protein is one row after TCRdb ran MiXCR on the reads. The sample has approximately 340,000 distinct CDR3 sequences, almost 30% seen once. Their antigen targets remain unknown. The sequenced sample was cultured PBMCs, obtained from culture after CMV antigen stimulation. These receptors were obtained from a human donor in good health (CMV status not recorded). Some clones in this sample may be carry-over from other donors' samples.

V and J are TRBV7-9 and TRBJ2-5, with TRBD2 matching 7 bases. Trimming at V came to 6 bases and at J to 1 base, leaving 11 bases not matched to a gene. The CDR3 extends over 16 amino acids. Germline V gene data show CDR1 as SEHNR and CDR2 as FQNEAQ (reference sequence). CDR3 coding DNA: TGTGCCAGCAGACGTGGTCGGGGGAGGGCCCAAGAGACCCAGTACTTC. It encodes CASRRGRGRAQETQYF. Full variable domain (outside the CDR3, taken from reference TRBV7-9 and TRBJ2-5): DTGVSQNPRHKITKRGQNVTFRCDPISEHNRLYWYRQTLGQGPEFLTYFQNEAQLEKSRLLSDRFSAERPKGSFSTLEIQRTEQGDSAMYLCASRRGRGRAQETQYFGPGTRLLVL.

V usage is TRBV29-1 and J usage is TRBJ1-6; tentative D call: TRBD1 (5 bases). The ends were cut back, 7 bases at V and 6 bases at J, with 10 bases in the middle. CDR1 and CDR2 (germline): SQVTM, ANQGSEA. This CDR3 region has 12 residues. The DNA of the CDR3 is TGCAGCGCCAGGGACGGTAATTCACCCCTCCACTTT. It is translated as CSARDGNSPLHF.

The chain recombines TRBV19 with TRBJ1-2; D gene unclear. Germline CDR1 is LNHDA and CDR2 is SQIVND (reference sequence). The CDR3 is made up of 14 amino acids. V was pared by 6 bases and J by 4 bases, with 15 bases between. The CDR3 DNA follows: TGTGCCAGTAGCGGGAGGGATGGCTCCTATGGCTACACCTTC. Encoded protein: CASSGRDGSYGYTF.

This chain connects TRBV12-3 or TRBV12-4 to TRBJ1-5; D is possibly TRBD1 (6 bases). Deletions cut 5 bases from V and 0 bases from J, with 20 bases between. The CDR3 covers 18 residues. In DNA, the CDR3 is TGTGCCAGCAGTCTAAAACCCCTTGGGGGCTATAGCAATCAGCCCCAGCATTTT. This sequence encodes CASSLKPLGGYSNQPQHF.

This chain uses TRBV6-9 with TRBJ2-5; TRBD1 matches at 7 bases. The CDR3 has 16 amino acids. Germline V CDR1 and CDR2: MNHGY, SVAAGI. V shed 9 bases and J 2 bases; nucleotides not matched to a gene: 15. CDR3 nucleotides: TGTGCCAGAGGGGGCCAGAGGATAAGACTACAAGAGACCCAGTACTTC. Residues: CARGGQRIRLQETQYF.

This clonotype was seen more than once but under ten times. The chain carries TRBV6-6 and TRBJ2-1; TRBD1 matches at 7 bases. The CDR3 is 16 amino acids. With 6 bases clipped from V and 5 bases from J, the junction kept 13 bases outside the gene matches. Germline V CDR1 and CDR2: MNHNY, SVGAGI (reference sequence). The CDR3 DNA follows: TGTGCCAGCAGGCCAGCTTGGACAGGTAGAAACAATGAGCAGTTCTTC. Translated, it gives CASRPAWTGRNNEQFF.

The table lists this clonotype with many counts. V is TRBV7-8 and J is TRBJ1-2, with D uncertain. Trimming cost V 5 bases and J 8 bases, with 21 bases left between them. Germline V gives CDR1 SGHVS, CDR2 FQNEAQ. This CDR3 has 15 amino acids. As DNA, the CDR3 is TGTGCCAGCAGCCCCTATCGGATACTATGGATGGGCTACACCTTC. This codes for CASSPYRILWMGYTF. The full variable domain, with the rest looked up from reference TRBV7-8 and TRBJ1-2, is GAGVSQSPRYKVAKRGQDVALRCDPISGHVSLFWYQQALGQGPEFLTYFQNEAQLDKSGLPSDRFFAERPEGSVSTLKIQRTQQEDSAVYLCASSPYRILWMGYTFGSGTRLTVV.

This clonotype was detected a few times. The rearrangement links TRBV7-2 to TRBJ1-3, with D possibly being TRBD1 (5 bases). The germline gives CDR1 SGHTA, CDR2 FQGNSA. The V and J ends lost 5 bases and 3 bases respectively, with 14 bases between them. The CDR3 is 15 amino acids. Here the CDR3 reads CASSPGWGVGNTIYF. CDR3 nucleotides: TGTGCCAGCAGCCCCGGGTGGGGGGTTGGAAACACCATATATTTT. The variable domain in full, with the rest retrieved from reference TRBV7-2 and TRBJ1-3, is GAGVSQSPSNKVTEKGKDVELRCDPISGHTALYWYRQSLGQGLEFLIYFQGNSAPDKSGLPSDRFSAERTGGSVSTLTIQRTQQEDSAVYLCASSPGWGVGNTIYFGEGSWLTVV.

This clonotype was observed a few times. This rearrangement joins TRBV12-3 or TRBV12-4 to TRBJ1-2; 8 positions match TRBD1. This CDR3 has 11 amino acids. Trimming at V came to 6 bases and at J to 9 bases, leaving 3 bases not matched to a gene. The CDR3, as DNA: TGTGCCAGCAGCCGGGACAGGAGCTACACCTTC. It translates to CASSRDRSYTF.

The rearrangement uses TRBV6-1 and TRBJ1-2, with D possibly matching TRBD1 (5 bases). Germline CDR1 and CDR2: MNHNS and SASEGT. V lost 3 bases to trimming and J lost 4 bases, with 9 bases between them. The CDR3 length is 13 residues. CDR3 protein: CASSDSRGYGYTF. CDR3 in DNA: TGTGCCAGCAGTGATTCGAGGGGCTATGGCTACACCTTC.

CDR3: CASSQGSGSKETQYF. CDR3 in DNA: TGTGCCAGCAGCCAAGGTAGCGGGAGTAAAGAGACCCAGTACTTC. V is TRBV3-1 and J is TRBJ2-5; 9 positions agree with TRBD2. The CDR3 extends over 15 amino acids. V dropped 1 base and J dropped 3; count of bases not matched to a gene: 3. Germline V lookup: CDR1 LGHDT, CDR2 YNNKEL (reference sequence).

The rearrangement uses TRBV20-1 and TRBJ1-5, with 8 positions matching TRBD1. The CDR3 is made up of 16 amino acids. J was trimmed by 5 bases and V by 0 bases; bases with no gene match: 9. Germline V gene sequence: CDR1 DFQATT, CDR2 SNEGSKA (reference sequence). The CDR3 is CSARESVRTGHQPQHF. In DNA, the CDR3 is TGCAGTGCTAGAGAATCGGTTCGGACAGGGCATCAGCCCCAGCATTTT.

The rearrangement uses TRBV4-2 and TRBJ1-2; D gene ambiguous. CDR1 and CDR2 (germline): LGHNA, YNFKEQ. The V end was cut by 0 bases, the J end by 4 bases, with 9 bases between. CDR3 length equals 14 residues. In DNA form, the CDR3 reads TGTGCCAGCAGCCAAGACGGTGCTAGCTATGGCTACACCTTC. Translated: CASSQDGASYGYTF.

The CDR3: CASSLWDRFYEQYF. The CDR3 coding sequence is TGTGCCAGCAGCTTGTGGGACAGATTTTACGAGCAGTACTTC. The chain uses TRBV5-6 and TRBJ2-7; TRBD1 aligns across 7 bases. This CDR3 spans 14 amino acids. Germline CDR1 reads SGHDT; CDR2 reads YYEEEE. V shed 1 base and J 4 bases; nucleotides not matched to a gene: 5.

This clonotype occurred once. The V gene is TRBV2, the J gene TRBJ1-1; possible D gene TRBD1, 5 bases. Looked up from germline, CDR1 is SNHLY and CDR2 is FYNNEI. CDR3 length: 13 amino acids. The V and J ends lost 7 bases and 0 bases respectively, with 9 bases between them. The CDR3: CASNRDLNTEAFF. The CDR3 DNA sequence: TGTGCCAGCAACCGGGACCTGAACACTGAAGCTTTCTTT.

J is TRBJ2-7 and V is TRBV28, with D hard to call. Trimming pared 4 bases from V and 6 bases from J, leaving 7 bases between. The CDR3 is 11 amino acids. Germline V gene lookup returns CDR1 MDHEN and CDR2 SYDVKM. CDR3 in amino acids: CASSSPGEQYF. CDR3 nucleotides: TGTGCCAGCAGTTCCCCAGGCGAGCAGTACTTC.

The chain is built from TRBV6-5 and TRBJ1-1; D gene uncertain. This CDR3 is built from 11 residues. Between the trimmed V and J ends, which lost 10 bases and 3 bases, there was a span of 9 bases. In germline, CDR1 is MNHEY, CDR2 SVGAGI. The CDR3 reads CATTRDTEAFF. The DNA for the CDR3 is TGTGCCACCACAAGGGACACTGAAGCTTTCTTT.

This clonotype was seen more than once but under ten times. The V call is TRBV7-9, the J call TRBJ2-5, with a possible D match to TRBD1 (5 bases). The CDR3 sequence is 13 residues long. Trimming cost V 6 bases and J 4 bases, with 12 bases left between them. Germline values: CDR1 SEHNR, CDR2 FQNEAQ (reference sequence). CDR3 loop: CASSYLDRETQYF. Here the CDR3 DNA reads TGTGCCAGCAGTTATTTAGACAGAGAGACCCAGTACTTC.

The chain couples TRBV19 to TRBJ2-2, with a weak D call TRBD2 (5 bases). Germline assignment: CDR1 LNHDA and CDR2 SQIVND (reference sequence). The ends were cut back, 5 bases at V and 7 bases at J, with 17 bases in the middle. The CDR3 is made up of 15 amino acids. The CDR3: CASSPGSRAVGELFF. The CDR3, as DNA: TGTGCCAGTAGTCCTGGGAGTCGGGCGGTCGGGGAGCTGTTTTTT.

There are a few counts of this clonotype. The chain has TRBV28 and TRBJ2-3; D is possibly TRBD2 (6 bases). The CDR3 runs to 16 residues. Germline V gives CDR1 MDHEN, CDR2 SYDVKM. Deletions cut 6 bases from V and 2 bases from J, with 18 bases between. CDR3: CASRDRETQHTDTQYF. Written as DNA, the CDR3 is TGTGCCAGCAGGGATCGGGAGACCCAGCACACAGATACGCAGTATTTT. The complete variable domain, with remaining parts taken from reference TRBV28 and TRBJ2-3, reads DVKVTQSSRYLVKRTGEKVFLECVQDMDHENMFWYRQDPGLGLRLIYFSYDVKMKEKGDIPEGYSVSREKKERFSLILESASTNQTSMYLCASRDRETQHTDTQYFGPGTRLTVL.

This sequence joins TRBV2 and TRBJ1-1, with D possibly being TRBD1 (6 bases). Germline V gene lookup returns CDR1 SNHLY and CDR2 FYNNEI. V gave up 1 base and J gave up 5 bases, with 14 bases separating them. The CDR3 loop spans 15 amino acids. CDR3 sequence (DNA): TGTGCCAGCAGTGAAGGGGGGCAGGGAAGTACTGAAGCTTTCTTT. Translated: CASSEGGQGSTEAFF. Based on the CDR3 plus reference TRBV2 and TRBJ1-1, the full variable domain is EPEVTQTPSHQVTQMGQEVILRCVPISNHLYFYWYRQILGQKVEFLVSFYNNEISEKSEIFDDQFSVERPDGSNFTLKIRSTKLEDSAMYFCASSEGGQGSTEAFFGQGTRLTVV.

The rearrangement links TRBV28 to TRBJ1-5; 8 nucleotides align to TRBD1. Losses at the gene ends were 4 bases for V and 3 bases for J; bases not matched to a gene: 5. This CDR3 region has 15 residues. CDR1 is MDHEN and CDR2 is SYDVKM in the germline V gene. The CDR3 here is CASSSDRDLNQPQHF. CDR3 DNA sequence: TGTGCCAGCAGTTCGGACAGGGACCTCAATCAGCCCCAGCATTTT. The complete variable domain, with remaining parts taken from reference TRBV28 and TRBJ1-5, reads DVKVTQSSRYLVKRTGEKVFLECVQDMDHENMFWYRQDPGLGLRLIYFSYDVKMKEKGDIPEGYSVSREKKERFSLILESASTNQTSMYLCASSSDRDLNQPQHFGDGTRLSIL.

The sample holds a few counts of this clonotype. This chain connects TRBV25-1 to TRBJ1-4; 10 bases align to TRBD1. The CDR3 extends over 15 amino acids. From germline, CDR1 is MGHDK and CDR2 SYGVNS. Losses at the gene ends were 3 bases for V and 5 bases for J; bases not matched to a gene: 3. The CDR3 coding sequence is TGTGCCAGCAGTGACCCGGGACAGGGGAATGAAAAACTGTTTTTT. This gives the protein CASSDPGQGNEKLFF.

The rearrangement uses TRBV30 and TRBJ1-2; 8 nucleotides match TRBD1. The CDR3 contains 14 residues. V lost 8 bases, J lost 3 bases, and 11 bases stayed unmatched. Germline V CDR1 and CDR2: GTSNPN, SVGIG (reference sequence). As DNA, the CDR3 is TGTGCCGGTTACCAGGGGGCCGGCGACTATGGCTACACCTTC. Encoded protein: CAGYQGAGDYGYTF.

The CDR3 nucleotides read TGTGCCAGCAGCTTCGGGGAGGACACTGAAGCTTTCTTT. Its translation: CASSFGEDTEAFF. The rearrangement links TRBV7-6 to TRBJ1-1, with unresolved D. Trimming shortened V by 3 bases and J by 3 bases, and 8 bases separated the two germline ends. CDR1 is SGHVS, CDR2 FNYEAQ, per germline. The CDR3 runs to 13 residues.